One and the same sample provided the 25 T cell receptor beta chains below, sequenced in a study of identical twins. TCRdb fed the 5' RACE reads into MiXCR, producing one record per CDR3 protein. This sample has roughly 250,000 distinct CDR3 sequences, with approximately 7.3% found just once. In addition, the sample was reused for a study of yellow fever vaccine responses in identical twins.

The material sequenced was CD8+ T cells sorted from blood. The origin of the receptors is a woman aged 18 to 35 in good health.

The rearrangement links TRBV28 to TRBJ2-7; 7 bases match TRBD1. With V trimmed by 4 bases and J by 2 bases, 11 bases remained unmatched. Germline CDR1 is MDHEN and CDR2 is SYDVKM. The CDR3 loop spans 16 amino acids. As DNA, the CDR3 is TGTGCCAGCAGTTCGCTCGGGGACAGCGATACCTACGAGCAGTACTTC. It is translated as CASSSLGDSDTYEQYF.

The sample holds a few counts of this clonotype. The rearrangement joins TRBV20-1 to TRBJ2-3, with 9 bases that match TRBD2. The CDR3 sequence is 15 residues long. V was pared by 6 bases and J by 1 base, with 8 bases of the junction left unmatched. The germline CDR1 and CDR2 sequences are DFQATT and SNEGSKA (reference sequence). As DNA, the CDR3 is TGCAGTGCCGACTTAGCGGGGGATGGCACAGATACGCAGTATTTT. Its translation: CSADLAGDGTDTQYF.

The chain is built from TRBV11-2 and TRBJ2-7; TRBD1 matches at 7 bases. The CDR3 totals 15 residues. The V gene's germline CDR1 is SGHAT and CDR2 FQNNGV. V dropped 5 bases and J dropped 3; count of bases not matched to a gene: 10. The CDR3 sequence: CASSDTGVVHYEQYV. The CDR3 DNA follows: TGTGCCAGCAGCGATACAGGGGTAGTTCACTACGAGCAGTACGTC.

V gene TRBV15 combines with J gene TRBJ2-5; perhaps TRBD1 as D (7 bases). Trimming took 3 bases from V and 4 from J, leaving 21 bases between them. The germline gives CDR1 LNHNV, CDR2 YYDKDF (reference sequence). The CDR3 is 17 residues long. CDR3: CATSRVVTTGRGETQYF. The CDR3 bases are TGTGCCACCAGCAGGGTAGTGACGACAGGGCGGGGAGAGACCCAGTACTTC.

This clonotype was found many times. This chain joins TRBV4-1 and TRBJ2-1, with 13 bases matching TRBD2. Germline CDR1 is MGHRA and CDR2 is YSYEKL. The CDR3 spans 19 residues. The V segment lost 1 base and the J segment 1 base; nucleotides outside the gene matches: 7. CDR3 amino acids: CASSQVWTSGGPSYNEQFF. The CDR3 nucleotides read TGCGCCAGCAGCCAAGTGTGGACTAGCGGGGGTCCGTCCTACAATGAGCAGTTCTTC.

This clonotype has at least ten counts. CDR3 amino acids: CATSSYLMTSGSANTGELFF. The CDR3, as DNA: TGTGCCACCAGCAGCTACCTTATGACTAGCGGGAGTGCGAACACCGGGGAGCTGTTTTTT. The chain joins TRBV15 to TRBJ2-2; TRBD2 matches 12 bases. J was trimmed by 0 bases and V by 3 bases; bases with no gene match: 11. This CDR3 comprises 20 residues. Germline V gives CDR1 LNHNV, CDR2 YYDKDF (reference sequence).

This clonotype was observed a handful of times. The chain links TRBV9 to TRBJ1-1; a weak D match, TRBD1 (5 bases). V was cut by 2 bases and J by 3 bases, with 29 bases left in between. This CDR3 is built from 20 residues. The germline V gene encodes CDR1 SGDLS and CDR2 YYNGEE. CDR3: CASSVQGQSAVLGLDTEAFF. As DNA, the CDR3 is TGTGCCAGCAGCGTTCAGGGTCAATCCGCCGTCCTTGGCTTGGACACTGAAGCTTTCTTT.

The V gene is TRBV7-7, the J gene TRBJ2-3; D gene uncertain. Germline V lookup: CDR1 SSHAT, CDR2 FNYEAQ (reference sequence). This CDR3 has 15 residues. With 5 bases removed from V and 0 bases from J, the gap between germline ends came to 12 bases. CDR3 DNA: TGTGCCAGCAGCCCGACACTCAGCAGCACAGATACGCAGTATTTT. This encodes CASSPTLSSTDTQYF. The entire variable domain, with the rest obtained from reference TRBV7-7 and TRBJ2-3, is as follows: GAGVSQSPRYKVTKRGQDVTLRCDPISSHATLYWYQQALGQGPEFLTYFNYEAQPDKSGLPSDRFSAERPEGSISTLTIQRTEQRDSAMYRCASSPTLSSTDTQYFGPGTRLTVL.

The sample holds a few counts of this clonotype. The junction differs from germline at one of its ends, possibly a read error. The rearrangement links TRBV7-2 to TRBJ2-1, with TRBD2 matching over 8 bases. The CDR3 covers 14 residues. Germline V gene sequence: CDR1 SGHTA, CDR2 FQGNSA. The CDR3 loop reads CASSLAGRGVEQFF. In DNA, the CDR3 is TGTGCCAGCAGTTTAGCGGGGCGGGGTGTTGAGCAGTTCTTC. The full variable domain, its missing parts supplied by reference TRBV7-2 and TRBJ2-1, is GAGVSQSPSNKVTEKGKDVELRCDPISGHTALYWYRQSLGQGLEFLIYFQGNSAPDKSGLPSDRFSAERTGGSVSTLTIQRTQQEDSAVYLCASSLAGRGVEQFFGPGTRLTVL.

This clonotype was observed many times. V and J are TRBV15 and TRBJ1-5, with unresolved D. CDR3 length equals 16 residues. Trimming took 0 bases from V and 7 from J, leaving 16 bases between them. CDR1 LNHNV and CDR2 YYDKDF come from the germline V gene (reference sequence). CDR3 bases: TGTGCCACCAGCAGAGATTTGGAAGGGTCGGGACAGCCCCAGCATTTT. It translates to CATSRDLEGSGQPQHF.

This clonotype was detected a few times. The chain recombines TRBV28 with TRBJ2-1; 7 bases fit TRBD1. Germline V gene data show CDR1 as MDHEN and CDR2 as SYDVKM. The J segment lost 8 bases and the V segment lost 3 bases, leaving 10 bases of the junction unmatched. This CDR3 has 15 amino acids. The CDR3: CASSLVRQGIDEQFF. The CDR3 DNA is TGTGCCAGCAGTTTGGTGAGACAGGGTATTGATGAGCAGTTCTTC. The whole variable domain, remainder taken from reference TRBV28 and TRBJ2-1, is DVKVTQSSRYLVKRTGEKVFLECVQDMDHENMFWYRQDPGLGLRLIYFSYDVKMKEKGDIPEGYSVSREKKERFSLILESASTNQTSMYLCASSLVRQGIDEQFFGPGTRLTVL.

This clonotype appeared many times. This chain joins TRBV11-2 and TRBJ2-5; 8 nucleotides match TRBD2. Trimming cost V 4 bases and J 0 bases; bases outside gene matches: 7. Germline CDR1 reads SGHAT; CDR2 reads FQNNGV. This CDR3 is 16 amino acids long. CDR3 residues: CASSSEVAGNQETQYF. In nucleotides, the CDR3 is TGTGCCAGCAGCTCCGAAGTAGCGGGGAACCAAGAGACCCAGTACTTC.

About this clonotype itself: A read error may account for a junction end that differs from germline. V is TRBV10-2 and J is TRBJ2-7; D unresolved. CDR3 length: 13 amino acids. Germline V CDR1 and CDR2: WSHSY, SAAADI. CDR3 in DNA: TGCACCAGCAGTGTAGGTGGCCGCTACGAGCAGTACTTC. It codes for CTSSVGGRYEQYF.

This rearrangement joins TRBV2 to TRBJ2-2, with D perhaps given as TRBD1 or TRBD2 (5 bases each). Germline lookup yields CDR1 SNHLY and CDR2 FYNNEI. V lost 7 bases, J lost 6 bases, and 15 bases lay in between. The length of the CDR3 is 14 residues. The CDR3 bases are TGTGCCAGCAACCCGGGTTTGGGGGCCGGGGAGCTGTTTTTT. Its protein product is CASNPGLGAGELFF.

The V and J genes are TRBV5-6 and TRBJ2-7; 9 positions match TRBD1. The V gene's germline CDR1 is SGHDT and CDR2 YYEEEE. The trim removed 3 bases at V and 4 bases at J, leaving 17 bases unmatched. The CDR3 extends over 18 amino acids. The CDR3 DNA reads as TGTGCCAGCAGCTGGAGTCGACAGGGGGAAGAGGGAGATTACGAGCAGTACGTC. Protein: CASSWSRQGEEGDYEQYV.

Notes on this clonotype: A clone one base away is much larger, so this may be a read error. The CDR3 carries no conserved terminal phenylalanine or tryptophan, so it likely arises from a read error. The J gene is TRBJ2-7, the V gene TRBV7-9; a possible D gene is TRBD2 (6 bases). The CDR3 is 13 residues long. Germline CDR1 and CDR2: SEHNR and FQNEAQ (reference sequence). Trimming cost V 8 bases and J 0 bases, with 11 bases left between them. This CDR3 reads CASGAGISYEQYS. The DNA for the CDR3 is TGTGCCAGCGGCGCGGGAATCTCCTACGAGCAGTACTCC.

This clonotype was seen ten or more times. The CDR3 loop is CASSHDRDRNYGYTF. The CDR3 DNA is TGTGCCAGCAGCCACGACCGGGACAGAAACTATGGCTACACCTTC. J is TRBJ1-2 and V is TRBV3-1, with 7 positions matching TRBD1. The CDR3 is made up of 15 amino acids. Germline loops: CDR1 LGHDT, CDR2 YNNKEL (reference sequence). V was pared by 3 bases and J by 2 bases, with 6 bases of the junction left unmatched.

This clonotype was seen ten or more times. Written as DNA, the CDR3 is TGCAGTGCTAGTAGGAGTAGAATAGTTTACGAGCAGTACTTC. Amino acids: CSASRSRIVYEQYF. This chain connects TRBV20-1 to TRBJ2-7; D is unclear. Germline-derived CDR1 and CDR2 are DFQATT and SNEGSKA (reference sequence). This CDR3 has 14 residues. V lost 3 bases, J lost 4 bases, and 16 bases lay in between.

Many counts were recorded for this clonotype. V gene TRBV29-1 combines with J gene TRBJ2-3; 10 nucleotides match TRBD1. Trimming cost V 6 bases and J 2 bases; bases outside gene matches: 11. The CDR3 runs 16 residues. Per the germline V gene, CDR1 is SQVTM and CDR2 is ANQGSEA. The CDR3 region has the DNA TGCAGCGTGAGGGACAGGGGTTCCCTCTCCACAGATACGCAGTATTTT. Amino acid sequence: CSVRDRGSLSTDTQYF.

The chain combines TRBV20-1 with TRBJ2-7; 7 bases are a match to TRBD2. V dropped 1 base and J dropped 2; count of bases not matched to a gene: 8. The CDR3 extends over 15 amino acids. The germline gives CDR1 DFQATT, CDR2 SNEGSKA (reference sequence). CDR3 sequence: CSARGGAGNTYEQYV. In DNA, the CDR3 is TGCAGTGCTAGAGGGGGAGCGGGGAACACCTACGAGCAGTACGTC.

This clonotype appeared many times. This rearrangement joins TRBV5-1 to TRBJ2-7; TRBD1 agrees at 12 bases. Germline lookup yields CDR1 SGHRS and CDR2 YFSETQ. The CDR3 consists of 14 residues. The CDR3 DNA is TGTGCCAGCAGCCTGGGACAGGGGGCACGGGAGCAGTACGTC. It specifies CASSLGQGAREQYV.

This clonotype was seen at least ten times. The chain joins TRBV4-1 to TRBJ1-3; D gene unclear. The V and J ends lost 3 bases and 0 bases respectively, with 12 bases between them. Germline CDR1 reads MGHRA; CDR2 reads YSYEKL. The CDR3 has 16 amino acids. The CDR3 here is CASSHQKGSSGNTIYF. DNA for the CDR3: TGCGCCAGCAGCCACCAGAAGGGAAGCTCTGGAAACACCATATATTTT.

This clonotype has ten or more counts. The chain uses TRBV12-3 or TRBV12-4 and TRBJ1-1; D gene unclear. The CDR3 consists of 12 residues. The V end was cut by 3 bases, the J end by 7 bases, with 9 bases between. The CDR3 coding sequence is TGTGCCAGCAGTTTGGGCGGTAATGAAGCTTTCTTT. It yields the protein CASSLGGNEAFF.

The rearrangement joins TRBV5-6 to TRBJ2-1, with TRBD2 matching over 13 bases. This CDR3 contains 17 residues. Germline trimming cut 4 bases from V and 7 bases from J; bases unmatched to any gene: 11. CDR1 SGHDT and CDR2 YYEEEE come from the germline V gene. CDR3 nucleotides: TGTGCCAGCAGCGATACACCCGGACTAGCGGGGGCTAATGAGCAGTTCTTC. It encodes CASSDTPGLAGANEQFF.

This rearrangement joins TRBV6-5 to TRBJ2-2, with D uncertain. Germline V CDR1 and CDR2: MNHEY, SVGAGI. The CDR3 totals 16 residues. Trimming shortened V by 2 bases and J by 4 bases, and 14 bases separated the two germline ends. The chain's CDR3 is CASSYRVNAPTGELFF. CDR3 DNA sequence: TGTGCCAGCAGTTACCGAGTCAATGCTCCCACCGGGGAGCTGTTTTTT.